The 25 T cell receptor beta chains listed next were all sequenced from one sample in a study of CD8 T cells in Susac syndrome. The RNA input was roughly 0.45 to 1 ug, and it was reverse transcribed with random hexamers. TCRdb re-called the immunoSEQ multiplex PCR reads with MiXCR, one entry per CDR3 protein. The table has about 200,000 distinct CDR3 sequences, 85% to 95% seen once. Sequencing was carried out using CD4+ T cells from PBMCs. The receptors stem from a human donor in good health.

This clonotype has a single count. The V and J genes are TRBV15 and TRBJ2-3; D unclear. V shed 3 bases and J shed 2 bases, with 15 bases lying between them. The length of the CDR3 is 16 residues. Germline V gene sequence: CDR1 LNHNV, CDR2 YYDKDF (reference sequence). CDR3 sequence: CATSRERIGSTDTQYF. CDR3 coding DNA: TGTGCCACCAGCAGGGAAAGGATCGGCTCCACAGATACGCAGTATTTT.

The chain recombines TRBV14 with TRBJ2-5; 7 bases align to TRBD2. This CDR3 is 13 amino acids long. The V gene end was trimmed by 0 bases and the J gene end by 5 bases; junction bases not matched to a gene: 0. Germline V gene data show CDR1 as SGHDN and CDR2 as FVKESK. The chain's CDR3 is CASSQELAETQYF. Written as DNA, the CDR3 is TGTGCCAGCAGCCAAGAACTAGCGGAGACCCAGTACTTC.

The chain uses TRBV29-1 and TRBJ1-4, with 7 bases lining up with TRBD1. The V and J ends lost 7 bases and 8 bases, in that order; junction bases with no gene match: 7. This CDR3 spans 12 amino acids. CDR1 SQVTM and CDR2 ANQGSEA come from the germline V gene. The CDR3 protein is CSAYRDSEKLFF. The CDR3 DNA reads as TGCAGCGCCTACCGGGACAGCGAAAAACTGTTTTTT. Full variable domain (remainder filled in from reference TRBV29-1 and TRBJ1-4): SAVISQKPSRDICQRGTSLTIQCQVDSQVTMMFWYRQQPGQSLTLIATANQGSEATYESGFVIDKFPISRPNLTFSTLTVSNMSPEDSSIYLCSAYRDSEKLFFGSGTQLSVL.

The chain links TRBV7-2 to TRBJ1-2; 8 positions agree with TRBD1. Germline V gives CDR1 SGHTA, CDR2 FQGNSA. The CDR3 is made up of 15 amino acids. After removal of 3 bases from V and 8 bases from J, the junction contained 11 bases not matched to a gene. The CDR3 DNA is TGTGCCAGCAGCTTGTACATCCAGGGGGCGCAGGGCTACACCTTC. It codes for CASSLYIQGAQGYTF. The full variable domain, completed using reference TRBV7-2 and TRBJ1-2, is GAGVSQSPSNKVTEKGKDVELRCDPISGHTALYWYRQSLGQGLEFLIYFQGNSAPDKSGLPSDRFSAERTGGSVSTLTIQRTQQEDSAVYLCASSLYIQGAQGYTFGSGTRLTVV.

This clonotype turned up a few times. CDR3 bases: TGTGCCAGCAGTCAGAATTCACCCCTCCACTTT. This sequence encodes CASSQNSPLHF. The chain combines TRBV3-1 with TRBJ1-6; D uncertain. Deletions cut 6 bases from V and 7 bases from J, with 4 bases between. Looked up from germline, CDR1 is LGHDT and CDR2 is YNNKEL (reference sequence). The CDR3 sequence is 11 residues long.

The CDR3 spells CASSQTEGNTEAFF. Written as DNA, the CDR3 is TGTGCCAGCTCACAGACAGAGGGAAACACTGAAGCTTTCTTT. The gene calls are TRBV18 and TRBJ1-1; a possible D gene is TRBD1 (5 bases). Trimming took off 4 bases at V and 2 bases at J, with 11 bases between the two ends. This CDR3 region has 14 residues. Germline V CDR1 and CDR2: KGHSH, LQKENI.

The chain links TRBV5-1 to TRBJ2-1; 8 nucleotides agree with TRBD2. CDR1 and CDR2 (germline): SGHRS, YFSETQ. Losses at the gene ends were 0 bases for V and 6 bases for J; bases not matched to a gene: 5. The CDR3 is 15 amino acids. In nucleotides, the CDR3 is TGCGCCAGCAGCTTGGGACTAGCGACGGTCAATGAGCAGTTCTTC. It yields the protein CASSLGLATVNEQFF. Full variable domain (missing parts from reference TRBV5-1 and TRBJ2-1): KAGVTQTPRYLIKTRGQQVTLSCSPISGHRSVSWYQQTPGQGLQFLFEYFSETQRNKGNFPGRFSGRQFSNSRSEMNVSTLELGDSALYLCASSLGLATVNEQFFGPGTRLTVL.

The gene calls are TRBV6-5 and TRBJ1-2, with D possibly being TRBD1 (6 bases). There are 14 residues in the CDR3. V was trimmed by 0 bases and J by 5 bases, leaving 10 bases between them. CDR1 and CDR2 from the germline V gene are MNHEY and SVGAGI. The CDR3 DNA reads TGTGCCAGCAGTTACTCACAGGGACGGTATGGCTACACCTTC. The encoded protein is CASSYSQGRYGYTF.

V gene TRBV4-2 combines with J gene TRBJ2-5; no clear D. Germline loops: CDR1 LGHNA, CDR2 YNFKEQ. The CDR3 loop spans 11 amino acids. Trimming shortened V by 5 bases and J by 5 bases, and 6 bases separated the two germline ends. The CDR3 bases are TGTGCCAGCAGCGTAATGGAGACCCAGTACTTC. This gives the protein CASSVMETQYF.

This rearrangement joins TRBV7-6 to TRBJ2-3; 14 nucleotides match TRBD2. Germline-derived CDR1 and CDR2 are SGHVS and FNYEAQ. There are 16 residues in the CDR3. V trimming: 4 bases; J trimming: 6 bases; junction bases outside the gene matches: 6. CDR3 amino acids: CASSSGLAGGGDTQYF. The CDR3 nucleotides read TGTGCCAGCAGCTCCGGACTAGCGGGAGGAGGTGATACGCAGTATTTT.

CDR3 DNA sequence: TGTGCCGGTGGACGGGACTACGAGCAGTACGTC. Amino acid sequence: CAGGRDYEQYV. This sequence joins TRBV2 and TRBJ2-7, with D possibly being TRBD2 (5 bases). V was pared by 11 bases and J by 3 bases, with 11 bases between. CDR1 and CDR2 from the germline V gene are SNHLY and FYNNEI. CDR3 length: 11 amino acids.

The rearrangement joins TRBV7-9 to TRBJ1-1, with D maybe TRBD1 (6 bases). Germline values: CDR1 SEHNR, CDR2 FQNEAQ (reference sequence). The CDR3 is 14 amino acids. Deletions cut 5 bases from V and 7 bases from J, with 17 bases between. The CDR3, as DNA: TGTGCCAGCAGCAAAGGGGGACTGACGGGTGAAGCTTTCTTT. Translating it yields CASSKGGLTGEAFF.

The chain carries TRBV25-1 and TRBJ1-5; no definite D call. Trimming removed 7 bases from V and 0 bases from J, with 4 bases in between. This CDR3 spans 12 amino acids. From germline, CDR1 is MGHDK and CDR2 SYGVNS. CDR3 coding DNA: TGTGCCAGCAATTTTAGCAATCAGCCCCAGCATTTT. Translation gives CASNFSNQPQHF.

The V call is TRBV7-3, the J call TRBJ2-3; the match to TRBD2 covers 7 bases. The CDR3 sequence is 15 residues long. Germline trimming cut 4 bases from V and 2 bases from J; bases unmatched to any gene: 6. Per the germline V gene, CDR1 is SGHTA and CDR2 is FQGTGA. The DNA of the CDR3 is TGTGCCAGCAGCTCCGGACTAGTGATCACAGATACGCAGTATTTT. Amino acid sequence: CASSSGLVITDTQYF.

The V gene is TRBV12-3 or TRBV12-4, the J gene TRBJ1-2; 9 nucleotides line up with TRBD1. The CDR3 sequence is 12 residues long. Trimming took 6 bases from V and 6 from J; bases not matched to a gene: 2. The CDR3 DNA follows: TGTGCCAGCAGATGGACAGGGGATGGCTACACCTTC. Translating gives CASRWTGDGYTF.

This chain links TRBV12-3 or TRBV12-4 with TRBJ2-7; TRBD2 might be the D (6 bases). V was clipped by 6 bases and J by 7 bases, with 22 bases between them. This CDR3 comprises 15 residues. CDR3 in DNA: TGTGCCAGCAGCAACCCCGGGACTCCATTCTGGGAGCAGTACTTC. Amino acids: CASSNPGTPFWEQYF.

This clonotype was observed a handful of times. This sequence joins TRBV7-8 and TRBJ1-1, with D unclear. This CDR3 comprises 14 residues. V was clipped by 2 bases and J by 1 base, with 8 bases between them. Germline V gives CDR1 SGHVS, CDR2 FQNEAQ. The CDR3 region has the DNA TGTGCCAGCAGCTTACAAGGCTGGAACACTGAAGCTTTCTTT. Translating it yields CASSLQGWNTEAFF.

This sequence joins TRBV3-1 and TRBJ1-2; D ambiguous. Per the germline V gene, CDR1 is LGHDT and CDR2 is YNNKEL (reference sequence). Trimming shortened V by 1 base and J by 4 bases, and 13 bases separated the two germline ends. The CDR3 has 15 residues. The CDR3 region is CASSQGSRQSYGYTF. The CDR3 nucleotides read TGTGCCAGCAGCCAAGGGTCCCGTCAGTCCTATGGCTACACCTTC. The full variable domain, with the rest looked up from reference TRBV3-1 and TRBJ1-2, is DTAVSQTPKYLVTQMGNDKSIKCEQNLGHDTMYWYKQDSKKFLKIMFSYNNKELIINETVPNRFSPKSPDKAHLNLHINSLELGDSAVYFCASSQGSRQSYGYTFGSGTRLTVV.

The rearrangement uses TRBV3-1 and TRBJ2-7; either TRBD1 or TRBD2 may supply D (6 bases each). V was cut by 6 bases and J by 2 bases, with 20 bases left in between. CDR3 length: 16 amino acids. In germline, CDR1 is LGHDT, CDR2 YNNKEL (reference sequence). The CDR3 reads CASRPNRGLGTYEQYF. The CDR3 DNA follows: TGTGCCAGCAGACCAAATCGGGGGCTTGGCACCTACGAGCAGTACTTC.

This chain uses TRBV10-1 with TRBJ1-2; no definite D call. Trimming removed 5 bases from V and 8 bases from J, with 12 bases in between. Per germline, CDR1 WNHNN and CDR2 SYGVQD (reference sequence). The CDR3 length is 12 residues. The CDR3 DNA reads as TGCGCCAGCAGTCACCCAGGCTTGGGCTACACCTTC. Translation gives CASSHPGLGYTF.

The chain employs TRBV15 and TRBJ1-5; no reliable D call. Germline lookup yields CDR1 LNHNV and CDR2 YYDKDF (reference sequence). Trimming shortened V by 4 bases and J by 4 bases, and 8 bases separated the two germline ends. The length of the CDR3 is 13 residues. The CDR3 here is CATSNLRNQPQHF. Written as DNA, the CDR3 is TGTGCCACCAGCAACCTTAGGAATCAGCCCCAGCATTTT.

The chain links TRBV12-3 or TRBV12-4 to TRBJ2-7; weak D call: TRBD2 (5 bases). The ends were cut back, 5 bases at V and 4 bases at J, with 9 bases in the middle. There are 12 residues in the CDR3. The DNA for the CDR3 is TGTGCCAGCAGTGCTACGGGATACGAGCAGTACGTC. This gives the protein CASSATGYEQYV.

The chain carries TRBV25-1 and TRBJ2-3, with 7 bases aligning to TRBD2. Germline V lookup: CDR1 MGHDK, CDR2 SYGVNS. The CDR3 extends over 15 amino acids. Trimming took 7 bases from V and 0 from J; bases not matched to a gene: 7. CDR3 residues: CASTRAGSSTDTQYF. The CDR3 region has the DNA TGTGCCAGCACTCGAGCGGGATCTAGCACAGATACGCAGTATTTT.

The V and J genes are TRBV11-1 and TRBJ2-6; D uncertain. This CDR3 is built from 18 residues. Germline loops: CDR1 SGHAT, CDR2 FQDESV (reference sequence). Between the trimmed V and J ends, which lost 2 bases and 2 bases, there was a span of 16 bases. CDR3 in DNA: TGTGCCAGCAGCTTACCCCGCGACAATTACGCTGGGGCCAACGTCCTGACTTTC. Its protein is CASSLPRDNYAGANVLTF.

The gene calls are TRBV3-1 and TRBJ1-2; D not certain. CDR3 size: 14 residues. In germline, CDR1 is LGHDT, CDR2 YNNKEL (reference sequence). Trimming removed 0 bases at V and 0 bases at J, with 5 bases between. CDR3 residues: CASSQELTNYGYTF. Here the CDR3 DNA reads TGTGCCAGCAGCCAAGAACTGACTAACTATGGCTACACCTTC.